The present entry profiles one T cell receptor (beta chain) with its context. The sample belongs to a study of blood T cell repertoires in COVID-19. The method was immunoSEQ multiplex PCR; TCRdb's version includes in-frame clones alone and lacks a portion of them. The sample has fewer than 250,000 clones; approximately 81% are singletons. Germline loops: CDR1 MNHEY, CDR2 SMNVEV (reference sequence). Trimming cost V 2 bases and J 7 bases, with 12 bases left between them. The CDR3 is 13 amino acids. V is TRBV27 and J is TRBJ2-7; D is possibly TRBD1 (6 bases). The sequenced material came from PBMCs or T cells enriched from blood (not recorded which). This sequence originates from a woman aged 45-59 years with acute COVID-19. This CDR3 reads CASSLGRGGEQYF. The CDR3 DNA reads TGTGCCAGCAGTTTAGGCAGGGGTGGGGAGCAGTACTTC.